This note documents a single T cell receptor beta chain sequence. The specificity of this receptor is unknown. No quality values exist for individual bases; no much larger clone is one base distant. The trial excluded patients who had a history of autoimmune disease or were on systemic immunosuppression. Peripheral blood for TCR sequencing was collected from all dose cohorts at baseline, on cycle 4 day 1, and on cycle 7 day 1. The samples were drawn from a first-in-human, open-label, multicenter phase I dose-escalation trial of ivuxolimab. The trial enrolled adults with locally advanced or metastatic head and neck squamous cell, hepatocellular, melanoma or renal cell carcinoma. Before TCR sequencing, CD4+ and CD8+ T cells were separately sorted from peripheral blood. From the germline V gene, CDR1 is MDHEN and CDR2 is SYDVKM. From cysteine to phenylalanine, the CDR3 is 16 amino acids long. Only the CDR3 DNA stays, 48 bases, in frame from base 1. Trimming costs V 3 bases and J 1 base, and their ends lie 13 bases apart.

To sequence the TCRbeta CDR3 region, genomic DNA was isolated from the sorted cells. The immunoSEQ Assay was used to sequence the TCRbeta CDR3 regions. This is the immuneACCESS table as TCRdb keeps it, with only in-frame sequences that have V and J called. A part of the clones is gone; compared with another copy, unresolved V genes explain less than half, and the rest is unexplained. The sample table lists 55,000 to 80,000 clones, roughly 85% of them with a count of one. 2% to 2.5% of the sample rests with the top ten. These data are taken from a study of OX40 agonist ivuxolimab in advanced cancers. Turning to the overall study: Ivuxolimab, which targeted the costimulatory receptor OX40 (CD134), was an agonistic, fully human IgG2 monoclonal antibody. Peripheral TCRbeta sequencing was intended to test whether TCR sequence diversity was altered and clonal T-cell expansion was caused by ivuxolimab. Partial responses occurred in three dose-escalation patients, of whom one had hepatocellular carcinoma and two had cutaneous melanoma. Patients were allowed to have had prior anti-PD-1, anti-PD-L1 or anti-CTLA-4 therapy, and approximately 39% of the dose-escalation patients had been treated with checkpoint inhibitors. The monotherapy dose-escalation portion (N ≈ 52 patients) of the phase I ivuxolimab trial is reported in the paper. Among the approximately 54 dose-escalation patients, about 19 had hepatocellular carcinoma, about 15 melanoma, 9 renal cell carcinoma and 9 head and neck cancer. In the dose-escalation cohort, more than 75% of patients were male, and the mean age was roughly 60 years, with a range of 23 to 79. Intravenous ivuxolimab was administered to patients every 2 weeks at six dose levels: 0.01, 0.1, 0.3, 1.5, 3 and 10 mg/kg. The paper as a whole reports these results and caveats: After ivuxolimab, expanded clones were on average more numerous among CD8+ T cells than among CD4+ T cells. The antigen specificity of the clonally expanded peripheral T cells was not determined. Partial responders in the 0.1-3.0 mg/kg groups had among the lowest normalized peripheral clonal expansion, especially among CD8+ T cells. Low levels of normalized T-cell clonal expansion were also shown by some nonresponding patients. At doses of 0.1 to 3.0 mg/kg, clonal expansion of both CD4+ and CD8+ blood T cells was observed from baseline to week 6.

The specimen was CD4+ or CD8+ T cells sorted from blood, collected in a trial of the OX40 agonist ivuxolimab. Recombination connected TRBV28 to TRBJ2-4; the D gene could be TRBD1 or TRBD2, each one agreeing over 5 bases. This TCR derives from an adult with an advanced solid tumor such as melanoma, head and neck, liver or kidney cancer. The sequenced DNA is TGTGCCAGCAGTTTTACCGGGGACCTTGCCAAAAACATTCAGTACTTC. It encodes CASSFTGDLAKNIQYF.